A single sample gave rise to the 3 T cell receptor beta chains below, sequenced in a study of T cells in Graves' hyperthyroidism and ophthalmopathy (dated by TCRdb to about 2019). Library method: multiplex PCR. TCRdb records Illumina HiSeq 2000 as the sequencer. TCR beta CDR3 regions were amplified from RNA transcripts. A first-round RT-PCR of the TCR CDR3 used the HTBI primer set with the Qiagen OneStep RT-PCR kit. TCRdb reanalyzed the raw reads on its own, using fastp at Q25 for trimming and MiXCR for clone calling, and kept in-frame beta chains. Entries are consolidated by CDR3 protein sequence, retaining the most common genes and DNA. The sample includes approximately 330,000 distinct CDR3 sequences, with roughly an eighth observed a single time. The top ten clonotypes cover approximately 35% of the sample. Sequencing was performed on blood. These receptors all come from a woman in her thirties or forties with Graves' ophthalmopathy.

This clonotype was recorded a few times. Possible read error: a much larger clone is one base away. The rearrangement links TRBV6-1 to TRBJ1-1; D is perhaps TRBD1 (5 bases). CDR3 size: 13 residues. Germline CDR1 reads MNHNS; CDR2 reads SASEGT. CDR3 nucleotides: TGTGCCACCCGGCATGTAGGGACCACTGACGCTTTCTTT. It codes for CATRHVGTTDAFF.

This clonotype was counted at least ten times. J is TRBJ2-7 and V is TRBV20-1; D perhaps matches TRBD1 (6 bases). V lost 2 bases and J 3 bases, leaving 20 bases between the germline ends. This CDR3 has 16 residues. Germline loops: CDR1 DFQATT, CDR2 SNEGSKA (reference sequence). The CDR3 spells CSARSFDQGKVYEQYF. CDR3 coding DNA: TGCAGTGCTAGAAGTTTCGATCAGGGGAAAGTCTACGAGCAGTACTTC.

This clonotype was counted ten times or more. The rearrangement links TRBV11-2 to TRBJ1-1; D not certain. The CDR3 consists of 16 residues. Trimming left V 4 bases short and J 5 bases short, with 20 bases between. Germline lookup yields CDR1 SGHAT and CDR2 FQNNGV. DNA of the CDR3: TGTGCCAGCAGCTCAATTCACCGGACCCGAGGGACTGAAGCTTTCTTT. It specifies CASSSIHRTRGTEAFF.